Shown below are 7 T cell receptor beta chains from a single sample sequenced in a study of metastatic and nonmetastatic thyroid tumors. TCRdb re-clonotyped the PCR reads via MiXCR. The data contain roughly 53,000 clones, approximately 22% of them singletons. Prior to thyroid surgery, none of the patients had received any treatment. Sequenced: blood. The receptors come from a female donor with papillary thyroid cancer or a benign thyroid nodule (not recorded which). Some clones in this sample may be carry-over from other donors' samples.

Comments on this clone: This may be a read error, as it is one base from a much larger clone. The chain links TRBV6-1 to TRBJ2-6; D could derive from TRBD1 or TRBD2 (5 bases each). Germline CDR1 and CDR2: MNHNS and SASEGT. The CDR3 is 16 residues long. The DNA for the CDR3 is TGTGCCAGCATTGAAGGTACCTGGGACGGGGCCAACGTCCTGACTTTC. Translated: CASIEGTWDGANVLTF.

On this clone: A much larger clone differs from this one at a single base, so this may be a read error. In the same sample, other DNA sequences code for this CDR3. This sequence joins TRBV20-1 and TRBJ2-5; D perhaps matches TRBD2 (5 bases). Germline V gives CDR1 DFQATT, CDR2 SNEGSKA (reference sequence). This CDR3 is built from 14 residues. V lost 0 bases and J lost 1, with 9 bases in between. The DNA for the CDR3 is TGCAGTGCTAGAGATCGAGGGTCCCAAGAGACCCAGTACTTC. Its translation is CSARDRGSQETQYF.

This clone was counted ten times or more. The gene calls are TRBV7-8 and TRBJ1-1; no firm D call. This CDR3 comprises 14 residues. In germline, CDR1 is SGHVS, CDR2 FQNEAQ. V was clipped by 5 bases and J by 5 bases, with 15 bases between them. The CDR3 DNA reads TGTGCCAGCAGCCCTAACGCGGCTGGAACTGAAGCTTTCTTT. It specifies CASSPNAAGTEAFF.

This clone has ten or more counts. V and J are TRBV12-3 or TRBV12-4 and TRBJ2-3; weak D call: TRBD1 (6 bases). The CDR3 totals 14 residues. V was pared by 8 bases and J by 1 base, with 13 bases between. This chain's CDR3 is CASALGGGTDTQYF. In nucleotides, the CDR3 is TGTGCCAGCGCCCTAGGGGGAGGCACAGATACGCAGTATTTT.

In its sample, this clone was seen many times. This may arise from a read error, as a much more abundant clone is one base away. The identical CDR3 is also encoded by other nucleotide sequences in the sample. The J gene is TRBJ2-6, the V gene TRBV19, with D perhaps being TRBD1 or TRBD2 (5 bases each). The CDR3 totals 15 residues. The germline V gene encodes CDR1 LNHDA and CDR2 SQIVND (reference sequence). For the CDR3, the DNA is TGTGCCAGTAGTAGAGGGGTGTCTGGTGCCAACGTCCTGACTTTC. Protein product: CASSRGVSGANVLTF.

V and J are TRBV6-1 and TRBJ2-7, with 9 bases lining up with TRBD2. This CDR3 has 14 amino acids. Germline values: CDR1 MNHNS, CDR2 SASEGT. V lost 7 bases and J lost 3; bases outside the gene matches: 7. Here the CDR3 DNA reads TGTGCCAGCACTCCGAGTAGCGGGAGCTACGAGCAGTACTTC. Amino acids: CASTPSSGSYEQYF.

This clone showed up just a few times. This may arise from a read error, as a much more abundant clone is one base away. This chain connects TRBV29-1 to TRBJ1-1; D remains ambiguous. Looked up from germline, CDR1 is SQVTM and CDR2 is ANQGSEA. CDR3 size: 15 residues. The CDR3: CSVEDPLRRNTEDFF. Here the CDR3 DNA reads TGCAGCGTTGAAGATCCTTTGCGTAGGAACACTGAAGATTTCTTT.